The 14 T cell receptor beta chains in this list originate from one sample, sequenced in a study of T cell clonality in common variable immunodeficiency (dated by TCRdb to between 2014 and 2016). The library was generated by the immunoSEQ multiplex PCR assay. TCRdb mirrors the immuneACCESS table, restricted to in-frame sequences. Some clones are absent from its copies; in checked studies, under half trace to an unresolved V gene, and the reason for the others is unknown. This sample is represented by around 60,000 clones, with no singletons among them. The top ten clones comprise around 1.7% of the sample. Sequencing was carried out using peripheral blood mononuclear cells. Every receptor here comes from a person aged 18 to 70 in good health.

This clone was seen repeatedly, ten times or more. The read terminates 3 residues ahead of where the CDR3 ends, so the germline J gene completes it. The V call is TRBV7-8, the J call TRBJ2-3, with D perhaps given as TRBD1 or TRBD2 (5 bases each). This CDR3 spans 15 amino acids. CDR1 SGHVS and CDR2 FQNEAQ come from the germline V gene. The V end was cut by 4 bases, the J end by 0 bases, with 11 bases between. CDR3: CASSSQGVSTDTQYF. Incomplete CDR3 DNA: TGTGCCAGCAGCTCCCAGGGAGTAAGCACAGATACG.

This clone was seen at least ten times. The read terminates 3 residues ahead of where the CDR3 ends, so the germline J gene completes it. The J gene is TRBJ2-7, the V gene TRBV19, with TRBD2 matching over 9 bases. The germline V gene encodes CDR1 LNHDA and CDR2 SQIVND (reference sequence). The CDR3 totals 14 residues. J lost 3 bases, V lost 6 bases, and 6 bases had no gene match. Incomplete CDR3 DNA: TGTGCCAGTAGCACGGGACTAGCTGGCTACGAG. It yields the protein CASSTGLAGYE. The full CDR3 is CASSTGLAGYEQYF.

This clone was observed at least ten times. CDR3 in amino acids: CASSPQGINEQYF. Partial CDR3 DNA: TGCGCCAGCAGCCCCCAGGGAATAAACGAG. V usage is TRBV5-1 and J usage is TRBJ2-7, with D perhaps matching TRBD1 (5 bases). The read ends 3 residues before the CDR3 terminus; that terminus is restored from the germline J gene. Germline CDR1 is SGHRS and CDR2 is YFSETQ. The CDR3 covers 13 residues. The germline V and J ends were trimmed by 4 bases and 5 bases, with 13 bases remaining between them.

On this clone itself: The read comes to an end 3 residues before the CDR3 does, leaving the germline J gene to fill in the end. This sequence joins TRBV5-6 and TRBJ2-5, with D unclear. V was cut by 3 bases and J by 4 bases, with 7 bases left in between. CDR1 is SGHDT, CDR2 YYEEEE, per germline. The CDR3 has 12 amino acids. This chain's CDR3 is CASSSLGETQYF. The sequenced CDR3 bases are TGTGCCAGCAGCTCCCTCGGAGAGACC.

This clone was counted many times. From the germline J gene comes the end of the CDR3, since the read stops 3 residues before it. This chain links TRBV2 with TRBJ2-3, with 8 bases that match TRBD2. The CDR3 contains 15 residues. V was clipped by 9 bases and J by 1 base; unmatched bases: 9. Germline assignment: CDR1 SNHLY and CDR2 FYNNEI. The CDR3 reads CARSETGGGTDTQYF. The covered CDR3 bases are TGTGCCAGGTCGGAGACGGGAGGGGGCACAGATACG.

This clone came up many times. The read is 3 residues too short to cover the CDR3 end, so that end is filled in from the germline J gene. J is TRBJ2-1 and V is TRBV29-1; 7 bases agree with TRBD1. This CDR3 is built from 12 residues. The junction had 6 bases not matched to a gene; V was cut back by 5 bases and J by 8 bases. Germline CDR1 reads SQVTM; CDR2 reads ANQGSEA. Partial CDR3 DNA: TGCAGCGTTACTGTACAGGGGTATGAG. It specifies CSVTVQGYE. The whole CDR3 reads CSVTVQGYEQFF.

This clone appeared many times. The read comes to an end 3 residues before the CDR3 does, leaving the germline J gene to fill in the end. The V gene is TRBV7-9, the J gene TRBJ2-2; D is possibly TRBD2 (6 bases). CDR1 and CDR2 (germline): SEHNR, FQNEAQ (reference sequence). V was cut by 4 bases and J by 5 bases, with 11 bases left in between. The length of the CDR3 is 14 residues. The CDR3 DNA, read in part, is TGTGCCAGCAGCTCCGGGACTTATACCGGGGAG. Translation gives CASSSGTYTGE. The entire CDR3 protein reads CASSSGTYTGELFF.

This clone was counted at least ten times. The CDR3 goes on 3 residues after the read ends, and that part is filled in from the germline J gene. This chain links TRBV2 with TRBJ1-3, with D perhaps matching TRBD1 (6 bases). V lost 2 bases to trimming and J lost 4 bases, with 12 bases between them. The CDR3 totals 15 residues. Germline lookup yields CDR1 SNHLY and CDR2 FYNNEI. Incomplete CDR3 DNA: TGTGCCAGCAGTGAACCCAGGGGATTAGGAAACACC. This codes for CASSEPRGLGNT. The full CDR3 reads CASSEPRGLGNTIYF.

This clone was found many times. Incomplete CDR3 DNA: TGTGCCTGGACCTCACAGGGTGTGGGCGGC. Its protein product is CAWTSQGVGG. The entire CDR3 reads CAWTSQGVGGYTF. J is TRBJ1-2 and V is TRBV30; TRBD1 might be the D (6 bases). The DNA ends 3 residues before the CDR3 does, and the rest of the CDR3 is filled in from the germline J gene. The V gene's germline CDR1 is GTSNPN and CDR2 SVGIG (reference sequence). The CDR3 runs to 13 residues.

This clone was seen at least ten times. With the read ending 3 residues before the CDR3 end, the germline J gene is used to fill in that end. This chain joins TRBV2 and TRBJ1-2, with D tentatively TRBD1 (5 bases). The CDR3 is 14 residues long. Germline V gene data show CDR1 as SNHLY and CDR2 as FYNNEI. The V gene lost 5 bases and the J gene lost 5 bases, with 15 bases spanning the gap. The CDR3: CASSPYRSQYGYTF. The DNA read from the CDR3 is TGTGCCAGCAGTCCCTACAGGAGTCAATATGGC. Using reference TRBV2 and TRBJ1-2 for the parts outside the CDR3, the full variable domain is EPEVTQTPSHQVTQMGQEVILRCVPISNHLYFYWYRQILGQKVEFLVSFYNNEISEKSEIFDDQFSVERPDGSNFTLKIRSTKLEDSAMYFCASSPYRSQYGYTFGSGTRLTVV.

At least ten counts were recorded for this clone. The CDR3 is cut off 3 residues early in the read; its end comes from the germline J gene. This rearrangement joins TRBV5-1 to TRBJ2-5, with 11 nucleotides matching TRBD2. V was clipped by 5 bases and J by 5 bases; unmatched bases: 8. Germline V gene sequence: CDR1 SGHRS, CDR2 YFSETQ. The CDR3 runs to 15 residues. The CDR3 DNA, read in part, is TGCGCCAGCAGTTCCCTAGCGGGAGGAGGGGAGACC. The encoded protein is CASSSLAGGGET. The full CDR3 reads CASSSLAGGGETQYF.

This clone was counted ten times or more. The CDR3 is cut off 3 residues early in the read; its end comes from the germline J gene. V and J are TRBV6-1 and TRBJ1-2; 7 bases are shared with TRBD1. The CDR3 runs to 16 residues. V was clipped by 1 base and J by 4 bases; unmatched bases: 9. Looked up from germline, CDR1 is MNHNS and CDR2 is SASEGT. The CDR3 is CASSEGPGGRPYGYTF. CDR3 DNA, as far as it was read: TGTGCCAGCAGTGAAGGGCCAGGGGGTCGCCCCTATGGC.

This clone was observed many times. The CDR3 extends 3 residues past the end of the read, so its final part is completed from the germline J gene. This rearrangement joins TRBV7-6 to TRBJ2-5, with 8 nucleotides matching TRBD1. Trimming took 1 base from V and 5 from J; bases not matched to a gene: 9. The germline V gene has CDR1 SGHVS and CDR2 FNYEAQ. There are 16 residues in the CDR3. CDR3 DNA, as far as it was read: TGTGCCAGCAGCTTAGTTCCCGGACAGGGCTCTGAGACC. Amino acid sequence: CASSLVPGQGSET. The CDR3 as a whole reads CASSLVPGQGSETQYF.

At least ten counts were recorded for this clone. The CDR3 is cut off 3 residues early in the read; its end comes from the germline J gene. The chain has TRBV7-8 and TRBJ1-1; D is undetermined. V shed 1 base and J shed 4 bases, with 10 bases lying between them. CDR1 is SGHVS, CDR2 FQNEAQ, per germline. The CDR3 has 14 amino acids. The covered CDR3 bases are TGTGCCAGCAGCTTAGGGGCTGGAGGCACTGAA. Protein product: CASSLGAGGTE. Given in full, the CDR3 is CASSLGAGGTEAFF.